This TCR beta chain was profiled in a study of blood T cell repertoires in COVID-19. Study-level information: The samples span acute and convalescent COVID-19 from the United States, Italy and Spain.

The repertoire was sequenced with immunoSEQ multiplex PCR; TCRdb's copy has only in-frame clones and lacks some. The profile covers around 150,000 clones, with 80% to 90% appearing a single time and 3% taken by the ten largest. Germline V gives CDR1 SGHDT, CDR2 YYEEEE. This CDR3 region has 13 residues. V lost 0 bases, J lost 10 bases, and 11 bases lay in between. The chain couples TRBV5-6 to TRBJ1-5; D unresolved. The sequence was obtained from an older woman with active COVID-19. The sequenced sample was peripheral blood. The CDR3 DNA reads as TGTGCCAGCAGCTTGGGCAGTACCCGACCCCAGCATTTT. It encodes CASSLGSTRPQHF.